Listed below are T cell receptor beta chains from one sample, sequenced in a study of blood T cell repertoires in COVID-19. Profiled with immunoSEQ multiplex PCR; TCRdb holds only in-frame clones, not every one. The sample carries about 200,000 clones, roughly 80% recorded once. Source material: peripheral blood. The receptor source for this set is a human donor in a cohort sampled during active COVID-19. Each CDR3 is given with its conserved first and last residue. The D gene is left open where the match is weak. Part of the rows lack a size; the others show once, few, many or a class for expanded clones.

>.|TRBJ2-1|11|TRBV12-3/TRBV12-4|.
TGTGCCAGCACCCAGCGCAATGAGCAGTTCTTC
CASTQRNEQFF
>.|TRBJ1-2|16|TRBV5-1|.
TGCGCCAGCAGCTTGGCGGCAGCCGGAGGGGACTATGGCTACACCTTC
CASSLAAAGGDYGYTF
>.|TRBJ2-3|17|TRBV5-1|.
TGCGCAAGCAAGGTAAGCGGCGGGCCCCGCGGGAAAGATACGCAGTATTTT
CASKVSGGPRGKDTQYF
>few|TRBJ1-2|13|TRBV4-1|.
TGCGCCAGCAGCCTCTACGGGGAAGGTGGCTACACCTTC
CASSLYGEGGYTF
>.|TRBJ1-5|16|TRBV4-1|.
TGCGCCAGCAGCCAAGGTCGGGCGATTGGGGCTCAGCCCCAGCATTTT
CASSQGRAIGAQPQHF
>.|TRBJ2-7|15|TRBV29-1|TRBD2
TGCAGCGTGAACTGGGGACTAGCGGGAGTACGCGAGCAGTACTTC
CSVNWGLAGVREQYF
>.|TRBJ2-5|15|TRBV3-1/TRBV3-2|.
TGTGCCAGCAGCCAAGGGGGGCAGGGCCAAGAGACCCAGTACTTC
CASSQGGQGQETQYF
>.|TRBJ2-3|14|TRBV9|.
TGTGCCAGCAGCGTAACTCGTGGCACAGATACGCAGTATTTT
CASSVTRGTDTQYF
>.|TRBJ2-1|12|TRBV24-1|TRBD2
TGTGCCACCAGTGAGTGGGGACTAGAGCAGTTCTTC
CATSEWGLEQFF
>.|TRBJ2-7|15|TRBV9|TRBD1
TGTGCCAGCAGCGTAGCTTCGGGACAGGGGTACGAGCAGTACTTC
CASSVASGQGYEQYF
>.|TRBJ2-3|15|TRBV10-1|.
TGCGCCAGCAGGGACAGCCTGAATCCCACAGATACGCAGTATTTT
CASRDSLNPTDTQYF
>.|TRBJ1-1|14|TRBV3-1/TRBV3-2|.
TGTGCCAGCAGCCAAGATGGGAGACTCACTGAAGCTTTCTTT
CASSQDGRLTEAFF
>.|TRBJ2-5|16|TRBV11-2|.
TGTGCCAGCAGCTTAGACCGGACACAGGGGGGGGAGACCCAGTACTTC
CASSLDRTQGGETQYF
>.|TRBJ2-3|14|TRBV11-2|.
TGTGCCAGCAGTCGGTTCGGGAGCACAGATACGCAGTATTTT
CASSRFGSTDTQYF
>.|TRBJ2-7|13|TRBV30|TRBD1
TGTGCCACATCGTCAGGGGGCCGCTACGAGCAGTACTTC
CATSSGGRYEQYF
>.|TRBJ2-7|13|TRBV3-1/TRBV3-2|.
TGTGCCAGCAGCCAGGTAGAGGGTACGGGGCAGTACTTC
CASSQVEGTGQYF
>.|TRBJ2-2|14|TRBV5-1|TRBD1
TGCGCCAGCCGTGGGGACAGCAATACCGGGGAGCTGTTTTTT
CASRGDSNTGELFF
>.|TRBJ1-2|15|TRBV5-1|.
TGCGCCAGCGGCTCGGACCCGGGGGGCAACTATGGCTACACCTTC
CASGSDPGGNYGYTF